These 15 T cell receptor beta chains came from one sample sequenced in a study of OX40 agonist ivuxolimab in advanced cancers. TCRdb's table, derived via immunoSEQ multiplex PCR, lists solely in-frame clones and lacks some. The sample comprises approximately 82,000 clones, roughly 92% of which are singletons, and under 0.7% rests with the top ten. This sample comprised CD4+ or CD8+ T cells sorted from blood, obtained in a trial of the OX40 agonist ivuxolimab. The source of these receptors is an adult with an advanced solid tumor such as melanoma, head and neck, liver or kidney cancer.

The V call is TRBV6-6, the J call TRBJ1-4, with TRBD1 matching 9 bases. V lost 5 bases to trimming and J lost 8 bases; unmatched junction nucleotides: 9. Germline assignment: CDR1 MNHNY and CDR2 SVGAGI (reference sequence). This CDR3 region has 15 residues. The CDR3 region has the DNA TGTGCCAGCAGTAGTGGGACAGGGCAACGGGAAAAACTGTTTTTT. Encoded protein: CASSSGTGQREKLFF.

DNA of the CDR3: TGTGCCAGCAGCCTCGAGACAGGAAACACCGGGGAGCTGTTTTTT. Protein product: CASSLETGNTGELFF. This chain uses TRBV7-3 with TRBJ2-2, with D tentatively TRBD1 (6 bases). Trimming pared 5 bases from V and 2 bases from J, leaving 12 bases between. Germline CDR1 is SGHTA and CDR2 is FQGTGA. This CDR3 is built from 15 residues.

The CDR3 coding sequence is TGTGCCAGCAGGTCGGGCGGGTTTGAAGCTTTCTTT. As protein: CASRSGGFEAFF. The chain is built from TRBV6-5 and TRBJ1-1; D remains ambiguous. Germline V gene sequence: CDR1 MNHEY, CDR2 SVGAGI. Trimming left V 6 bases short and J 7 bases short, with 12 bases between. The CDR3 has 12 residues.

This sequence joins TRBV19 and TRBJ2-2; 7 bases map to TRBD1. Unmatched junction bases numbered 7, after V lost 5 bases and J lost 4 bases. The germline gives CDR1 LNHDA, CDR2 SQIVND (reference sequence). The CDR3 length is 15 residues. The CDR3 here is CASSRPSGGTGELFF. CDR3 in DNA: TGTGCCAGTAGTCGGCCCTCAGGGGGCACCGGGGAGCTGTTTTTT.

This rearrangement joins TRBV25-1 to TRBJ2-3, with D tentatively TRBD1 (5 bases). The CDR3 sequence is 13 residues long. Trimming removed 5 bases at V and 6 bases at J, with 12 bases between. CDR1 is MGHDK and CDR2 is SYGVNS in the germline V gene. The CDR3 coding sequence is TGTGCCAGCAGTCTCCTTGCAGGGGATACGCAGTATTTT. Its translation is CASSLLAGDTQYF.

The chain uses TRBV6-1 and TRBJ2-2; 9 bases align to TRBD1. This CDR3 is built from 15 residues. CDR1 is MNHNS, CDR2 SASEGT, per germline. Unmatched junction bases numbered 8, after V lost 8 bases and J lost 4 bases. In DNA, the CDR3 is TGTGCCAGCTCAGGACAGGGGATGGGCACCGGGGAGCTGTTTTTT. Translation: CASSGQGMGTGELFF.

The CDR3: CASSLLTSGNYEQYF. The CDR3, as DNA: TGTGCCAGCAGCTTATTGACTAGCGGGAACTACGAGCAGTACTTC. The rearrangement joins TRBV5-5 to TRBJ2-7; 11 nucleotides match TRBD2. The CDR3 has 15 residues. J was trimmed by 3 bases and V by 2 bases; bases with no gene match: 4. Germline-derived CDR1 and CDR2 are SGHKS and YYEKEE (reference sequence).

The chain carries TRBV25-1 and TRBJ2-7; 7 bases fit TRBD1. Germline CDR1 MGHDK, CDR2 SYGVNS. This CDR3 is 13 amino acids long. The junction had 5 bases not matched to a gene; V was cut back by 6 bases and J by 3 bases. The CDR3: CASRSRDSYEQYF. The DNA of the CDR3 is TGTGCCAGCAGAAGCCGGGACAGCTACGAGCAGTACTTC.

The chain employs TRBV5-1 and TRBJ2-7; tentatively, D is TRBD1 (6 bases). The length of the CDR3 is 15 residues. Germline values: CDR1 SGHRS, CDR2 YFSETQ. Trimming removed 7 bases at V and 2 bases at J, with 19 bases between. The CDR3 coding sequence is TGCGCCAGCTCCTGGCTGGCGACAGGCACCTACGAGCAGTACTTC. Translating it yields CASSWLATGTYEQYF.

V is TRBV5-6 and J is TRBJ2-7; D unresolved. Trimming pared 0 bases from V and 0 bases from J, leaving 4 bases between. The CDR3 is 13 residues long. Germline V gene sequence: CDR1 SGHDT, CDR2 YYEEEE. This chain's CDR3 is CASSLVSSYEQYF. As DNA, the CDR3 is TGTGCCAGCAGCTTGGTATCCTCCTACGAGCAGTACTTC.

This clone was counted a single time. V is TRBV5-6 and J is TRBJ1-3; 10 positions match TRBD1. V was clipped by 4 bases and J by 3 bases; unmatched bases: 7. There are 16 residues in the CDR3. Germline V gene sequence: CDR1 SGHDT, CDR2 YYEEEE. The CDR3 nucleotides read TGTGCCAGCAGCCACGGACAGGGGGTGTTTGGAAACACCATATATTTT. Its translation is CASSHGQGVFGNTIYF.

The rearrangement uses TRBV19 and TRBJ2-5; 10 bases fit TRBD1. CDR3 length: 14 amino acids. Trimming at V came to 5 bases and at J to 4 bases, leaving 4 bases not matched to a gene. Germline V lookup: CDR1 LNHDA, CDR2 SQIVND (reference sequence). The CDR3 loop reads CASSPGTGVETQYF. The CDR3 DNA reads as TGTGCCAGTAGTCCAGGGACAGGGGTAGAGACCCAGTACTTC.

The chain employs TRBV2 and TRBJ1-5; tentative D call: TRBD1 (5 bases). V lost 6 bases to trimming and J lost 2 bases, with 11 bases between them. This CDR3 is built from 14 residues. Germline CDR1 SNHLY, CDR2 FYNNEI. Written as DNA, the CDR3 is TGTGCCAGCAGACAGGAACACGGCAATCAGCCCCAGCATTTT. Its protein product is CASRQEHGNQPQHF.

V gene TRBV6-1 combines with J gene TRBJ1-2; D is perhaps TRBD1 (5 bases). The CDR3 has 13 amino acids. Trimming shortened V by 3 bases and J by 6 bases, and 11 bases separated the two germline ends. The germline CDR1 and CDR2 sequences are MNHNS and SASEGT. CDR3 bases: TGTGCCAGCAGTGAGTCAGGGTTCGATGGCTACACCTTC. Translated: CASSESGFDGYTF.

CDR3 in amino acids: CARSAPGPMNTEAFF. The CDR3 bases are TGTGCCAGAAGCGCCCCTGGGCCCATGAACACTGAAGCTTTCTTT. V usage is TRBV5-4 and J usage is TRBJ1-1; D gene ambiguous. V was clipped by 8 bases and J by 0 bases, with 17 bases between them. Looked up from germline, CDR1 is SGHNT and CDR2 is YYREEE (reference sequence). The CDR3 is 15 residues long.